A single sample gave rise to the 7 T cell receptor beta chains below, sequenced in a study of PD-L1 blockade in urothelial cancer. The protocol was immunoSEQ multiplex PCR, while the TCRdb copy is restricted to in-frame clones and leaves out a portion. Of some 100,000 clones in the sample, 90% to 95% were seen once. This specimen consisted of PBMCs, obtained around atezolizumab (anti-PD-L1) treatment. These receptors all come from a woman older than 75 with urothelial cancer.

This chain links TRBV6-6 with TRBJ1-1; TRBD1 might be the D (5 bases). Germline CDR1 and CDR2: MNHNY and SVGAGI (reference sequence). CDR3 length: 14 residues. Trimming left V 6 bases short and J 1 base short, with 12 bases between. Here the CDR3 DNA reads TGTGCCAGCAGGGGTGGGACTGCGAACACTGAAGCTTTCTTT. Its translation: CASRGGTANTEAFF.

The V gene is TRBV5-1, the J gene TRBJ1-1, with D possibly being TRBD1 (5 bases). The CDR3 covers 15 residues. Germline CDR1 is SGHRS and CDR2 is YFSETQ. V shed 0 bases and J shed 0 bases, with 9 bases lying between them. CDR3 region: CASSLAAGVNTEAFF. The CDR3 bases are TGCGCCAGCAGCTTGGCAGCGGGGGTGAACACTGAAGCTTTCTTT. Drawing the rest from reference TRBV5-1 and TRBJ1-1, the complete variable domain is KAGVTQTPRYLIKTRGQQVTLSCSPISGHRSVSWYQQTPGQGLQFLFEYFSETQRNKGNFPGRFSGRQFSNSRSEMNVSTLELGDSALYLCASSLAAGVNTEAFFGQGTRLTVV.

CDR3 in amino acids: CASSAGTGRLAKNIQYF. The CDR3, as DNA: TGTGCCAGCAGCGCCGGGACAGGGAGGCTAGCCAAAAACATTCAGTACTTC. The chain recombines TRBV9 with TRBJ2-4; 9 bases fit TRBD1. The V and J ends lost 3 bases and 0 bases, in that order; junction bases with no gene match: 7. There are 17 residues in the CDR3. Germline lookup yields CDR1 SGDLS and CDR2 YYNGEE.

This sequence joins TRBV11-2 and TRBJ2-7; 7 nucleotides match TRBD1. Unmatched junction bases numbered 12, after V lost 3 bases and J lost 7 bases. The CDR3 spans 15 residues. Germline assignment: CDR1 SGHAT and CDR2 FQNNGV. The CDR3 region has the DNA TGTGCCAGCAGCTTCCCAGGGGGAGCCCCGGGGGAGCAGTACTTC. Translated, it gives CASSFPGGAPGEQYF. Full variable domain (remainder filled in from reference TRBV11-2 and TRBJ2-7): EAGVAQSPRYKIIEKRQSVAFWCNPISGHATLYWYQQILGQGPKLLIQFQNNGVVDDSQLPKDRFSAERLKGVDSTLKIQPAKLEDSAVYLCASSFPGGAPGEQYFGPGTRLTVT.

The chain recombines TRBV4-2 with TRBJ2-3; D is perhaps TRBD2 (5 bases). Deletions cut 1 base from V and 0 bases from J, with 11 bases between. This CDR3 is 16 amino acids long. From germline, CDR1 is LGHNA and CDR2 YNFKEQ. The CDR3 region has the DNA TGTGCCAGCAGCCAAGGAGCGGTGACTAGCACAGATACGCAGTATTTT. Amino acid sequence: CASSQGAVTSTDTQYF.

This sequence joins TRBV19 and TRBJ2-7; 8 positions agree with TRBD2. The V gene's germline CDR1 is LNHDA and CDR2 SQIVND (reference sequence). The trim removed 2 bases at V and 5 bases at J, leaving 5 bases unmatched. This CDR3 contains 14 residues. The CDR3 DNA is TGTGCCAGTAGTATAACTAGCGGTCGCCACGAGCAGTACTTC. It is translated as CASSITSGRHEQYF.

This chain connects TRBV2 to TRBJ2-1, with 11 bases matching TRBD2. Germline V gene sequence: CDR1 SNHLY, CDR2 FYNNEI. J gave up 6 bases and V 8 bases, and 6 bases lay outside the gene matches. The CDR3 length is 14 residues. Written as DNA, the CDR3 is TGTGCCAGCTCGGGACTAGCGGACTTCAATGAGCAGTTCTTC. Translation gives CASSGLADFNEQFF.